This record looks at one T cell receptor (beta chain) sequence and its context. The sample comes from a study of T-cell reconstitution after alpha-beta-depleted transplantation in children. A TCRbeta library incorporating unique molecular identifiers was prepared. TCRdb re-analysed the PCR reads in MiXCR, keeping a single row per CDR3 protein. The table shows around 440,000 distinct CDR3 sequences, with over 9.5% occurring only once. The CDR3 totals 13 residues. The V gene's germline CDR1 is MNHEY and CDR2 SMNVEV (reference sequence). The ends were cut back, 1 base at V and 1 base at J, with 4 bases in the middle.

This specimen was PBMCs, taken before TCRalphabeta/CD19-depleted stem cell transplant. This clonotype was obtained from a child aged 2 to 15 with inherited bone marrow failure, due to receive a stem cell transplant. This sequence joins TRBV27 and TRBJ1-1; D remains unclear. In nucleotides, the CDR3 is TGTGCCAGCAGTTTATTCCGGAACACTGAAGCTTTCTTT. As protein: CASSLFRNTEAFF.